What follows are 21 T cell receptor beta chains derived from one specimen sequenced in a study of spatial heterogeneity in lung cancer (dated by TCRdb to the late 2010s). What the authors observed across the whole study: A correlation was observed between the number of expanded intratumoral alpha and beta TCRs and the tumor nonsynonymous mutation count.

No antigens are known for them. This specimen's time point label, interpreted: sample taken at primary tumor resection. The library was generated by 5' RACE. Sequencing used a NextSeq 500. Using fastp at Q25 and MiXCR, TCRdb reprocessed the public reads and kept productive beta chains. Entries that share a CDR3 protein sequence are merged under the most common genes and DNA. The sample includes under 8,000 distinct CDR3 sequences, with about 1.5% observed a single time. The ten largest clones take up approximately 9.7% of the sample. Sequenced material: lung tumor tissue, taken at surgery. These receptors came from a male donor with early-stage non-small cell lung cancer.

Many counts were recorded for this clonotype. The gene calls are TRBV9 and TRBJ1-4; TRBD1 is a possible D gene (5 bases). The CDR3 has 16 residues. The V gene lost 4 bases and the J gene lost 0 bases, with 13 bases spanning the gap. The germline gives CDR1 SGDLS, CDR2 YYNGEE. CDR3 bases: TGTGCCAGCAGCCCCAACGGACAAGCAACTAATGAAAAACTGTTTTTT. Its translation is CASSPNGQATNEKLFF.

In its sample, this clonotype was seen many times. The chain carries TRBV10-2 and TRBJ1-2, with unresolved D. The CDR3 extends over 14 amino acids. V lost 6 bases and J 7 bases, leaving 18 bases between the germline ends. Germline values: CDR1 WSHSY, CDR2 SAAADI. In nucleotides, the CDR3 is TGCGCCAGCAGCGAAAGAATGGGAGGGTTTGGCTACACCTTC. Protein sequence: CASSERMGGFGYTF.

This clonotype counts as medium-sized (0.01 to 0.1%). V is TRBV9 and J is TRBJ2-3; D ambiguous. V was trimmed by 4 bases and J by 2 bases, leaving 11 bases between them. The CDR3 spans 14 residues. Germline CDR1 SGDLS, CDR2 YYNGEE. The CDR3 region is CASSTRTLTDTQYF. In nucleotides, the CDR3 is TGTGCCAGCAGCACTCGGACGCTCACAGATACGCAGTATTTT. Combining the CDR3 with reference TRBV9 and TRBJ2-3 gives the whole variable domain DSGVTQTPKHLITATGQRVTLRCSPRSGDLSVYWYQQSLDQGLQFLIQYYNGEERAKGNILERFSAQQFPDLHSELNLSSLELGDSALYFCASSTRTLTDTQYFGPGTRLTVL.

This clonotype is medium-sized (0.01 to 0.1%) by share. The V and J genes are TRBV20-1 and TRBJ2-1; 7 nucleotides match TRBD2. This CDR3 comprises 16 residues. After removal of 3 bases from V and 0 bases from J, the junction contained 8 bases not matched to a gene. The germline gives CDR1 DFQATT, CDR2 SNEGSKA (reference sequence). The CDR3 region is CSASLADPSSYNEQFF. In nucleotides, the CDR3 is TGCAGTGCTAGTCTAGCGGATCCGAGCTCCTACAATGAGCAGTTCTTC.

By frequency in the sample, this clonotype is medium-sized. The chain has TRBV4-1 and TRBJ1-2; 7 nucleotides agree with TRBD1. Trimming cost V 5 bases and J 3 bases; bases outside gene matches: 15. The germline V gene has CDR1 MGHRA and CDR2 YSYEKL. The CDR3 covers 17 residues. CDR3 nucleotides: TGCGCCAGCAGCTTCTTTATAAAGACAGGGATGTACTATGGCTACACCTTC. Protein: CASSFFIKTGMYYGYTF.

This clonotype was seen many times. The chain's CDR3 is CASSEGASDTQYF. The CDR3 region has the DNA TGTGCCAGCAGTGAGGGAGCGTCAGATACGCAGTATTTT. V usage is TRBV2 and J usage is TRBJ2-3; the D gene is possibly TRBD2 (5 bases). Germline values: CDR1 SNHLY, CDR2 FYNNEI. This CDR3 contains 13 residues. The germline V and J ends were trimmed by 3 bases and 4 bases, with 8 bases remaining between them. The variable domain in full, completed from reference TRBV2 and TRBJ2-3, reads EPEVTQTPSHQVTQMGQEVILRCVPISNHLYFYWYRQILGQKVEFLVSFYNNEISEKSEIFDDQFSVERPDGSNFTLKIRSTKLEDSAMYFCASSEGASDTQYFGPGTRLTVL.

To note about this clonotype: A much larger clone differs by one base, so this may be a read error. The chain combines TRBV12-3 or TRBV12-4 with TRBJ2-3; D possibly corresponds to TRBD2 (7 bases). The length of the CDR3 is 16 residues. For the CDR3, the DNA is TGTGCCAACAGTTTTAAGACGGGGGGCTACACAGATACGCAGTATTTT. This sequence encodes CANSFKTGGYTDTQYF.

This clonotype was found many times. V usage is TRBV7-9 and J usage is TRBJ2-5, with D unresolved. Trimming left V 2 bases short and J 5 bases short, with 3 bases between. In germline, CDR1 is SEHNR, CDR2 FQNEAQ (reference sequence). The CDR3 extends over 11 amino acids. CDR3 protein: CASSLHETQYF. The CDR3 DNA is TGTGCCAGCAGCTTACACGAGACCCAGTACTTC.

This clonotype is labeled medium-sized. The rearrangement joins TRBV25-1 to TRBJ2-1; TRBD1 matches 10 bases. This CDR3 comprises 18 residues. The ends lost 6 bases at V and 3 bases at J; junction bases unmatched: 14. Germline V lookup: CDR1 MGHDK, CDR2 SYGVNS. CDR3 protein: CASSPGTGEIADYNEQFF. CDR3 in DNA: TGTGCCAGCAGCCCCGGGACAGGGGAAATAGCGGACTACAATGAGCAGTTCTTC.

This clonotype is medium-sized within its sample. The rearrangement links TRBV5-5 to TRBJ2-7; 7 nucleotides agree with TRBD2. The junction had 7 bases not matched to a gene; V was cut back by 3 bases and J by 4 bases. Per the germline V gene, CDR1 is SGHKS and CDR2 is YYEKEE (reference sequence). The CDR3 is 14 amino acids. The CDR3 is CASSSGPGGYEQYF. CDR3 DNA sequence: TGTGCCAGCAGCTCCGGGCCCGGGGGGTACGAGCAGTACTTC.

This clonotype is termed medium-sized (0.01 to 0.1%). The chain has TRBV6-1 and TRBJ2-1; TRBD2 agrees at 8 bases. With 4 bases clipped from V and 4 bases from J, the junction kept 9 bases outside the gene matches. CDR1 MNHNS and CDR2 SASEGT come from the germline V gene. CDR3 size: 16 residues. CDR3 nucleotides: TGTGCCAGCAGTGCCCAGCGGGGGCCCGCTTACAATGAGCAGTTCTTC. Translating it yields CASSAQRGPAYNEQFF.

The sample holds many counts of this clonotype. The chain joins TRBV6-1 to TRBJ1-2; D unresolved. This CDR3 is built from 16 residues. The germline V gene has CDR1 MNHNS and CDR2 SASEGT. The ends were cut back, 6 bases at V and 4 bases at J, with 21 bases in the middle. CDR3 amino acids: CASSQTLLEGAYGYTF. DNA for the CDR3: TGTGCCAGCAGCCAAACATTATTGGAGGGCGCCTATGGCTACACCTTC.

Ten or more counts support this clonotype. V usage is TRBV6-6 and J usage is TRBJ2-1; D is uncertain. Trimming shortened V by 6 bases and J by 2 bases, and 8 bases separated the two germline ends. The CDR3 runs to 13 residues. Looked up from germline, CDR1 is MNHNY and CDR2 is SVGAGI (reference sequence). The CDR3 here is CASSPGPYNEQFF. CDR3 in DNA: TGTGCCAGCAGCCCTGGCCCCTACAATGAGCAGTTCTTC.

Many counts were recorded for this clonotype. This chain links TRBV3-1 with TRBJ1-2; a possible D gene is TRBD1 (5 bases). V dropped 1 base and J dropped 2 bases, with 8 bases sitting between them. There are 14 residues in the CDR3. Germline V gene lookup returns CDR1 LGHDT and CDR2 YNNKEL (reference sequence). The CDR3 protein is CASSQAGKNYGYTF. In DNA, the CDR3 is TGTGCCAGCAGCCAAGCAGGGAAGAACTATGGCTACACCTTC.

This clonotype was recorded many times. The rearrangement links TRBV9 to TRBJ2-3, with TRBD1 as a possible D gene (5 bases). The ends were cut back, 0 bases at V and 0 bases at J, with 11 bases in the middle. This CDR3 is built from 16 residues. The germline CDR1 and CDR2 sequences are SGDLS and YYNGEE. In DNA form, the CDR3 reads TGTGCCAGCAGCGTAGGGTGGGGCTCTAGCACAGATACGCAGTATTTT. This translates into CASSVGWGSSTDTQYF.

This clonotype has a count of ten or more. J is TRBJ2-3 and V is TRBV27; tentatively, D is TRBD1 (6 bases). The CDR3 is 14 residues long. V lost 9 bases, J lost 0 bases, and 13 bases lay in between. Germline assignment: CDR1 MNHEY and CDR2 SMNVEV (reference sequence). CDR3 bases: TGTGCCAGTGGGACATTCGTTAGCACAGATACGCAGTATTTT. Translation: CASGTFVSTDTQYF.

By share of the sample, this clonotype is medium-sized. This sequence joins TRBV20-1 and TRBJ2-7; 11 bases match TRBD2. The CDR3 has 14 residues. Trimming at V came to 4 bases and at J to 2 bases, leaving 4 bases not matched to a gene. The germline CDR1 and CDR2 sequences are DFQATT and SNEGSKA (reference sequence). CDR3 nucleotide sequence: TGCAGTGCTACCCGGACTAGCGGGCCCTACGAGCAGTACTTC. This encodes CSATRTSGPYEQYF.

This clonotype was picked up a small number of times. This chain links TRBV24-1 with TRBJ2-1, with D tentatively TRBD1 (5 bases). The germline V gene has CDR1 KGHDR and CDR2 SFDVKD. This CDR3 is built from 14 residues. V was pared by 3 bases and J by 7 bases, with 12 bases between. CDR3 DNA: TGTGCCACCAGTGATCAAGGGGCAAGGAATGAGCAGTTCTTC. Translated: CATSDQGARNEQFF.

A few counts support this clonotype. This could be a read error, since a much larger clone is one nucleotide away. The chain joins TRBV20-1 to TRBJ2-3; 10 bases map to TRBD2. The length of the CDR3 is 15 residues. Looked up from germline, CDR1 is DFQATT and CDR2 is SNEGSKA (reference sequence). The V segment lost 5 bases and the J segment 3 bases; nucleotides outside the gene matches: 8. The CDR3, as DNA: TGCAGTGCTCCCGTAGCGGGAGGCCGGACAGATACGCAGTATTTT. Encoded protein: CSAPVAGGRTDTQYF.

This clonotype was seen many times. The rearrangement uses TRBV7-2 and TRBJ2-7; the match to TRBD1 covers 7 bases. Germline V gene sequence: CDR1 SGHTA, CDR2 FQGNSA. V lost 4 bases to trimming and J lost 2 bases; unmatched junction nucleotides: 2. The CDR3 is 13 amino acids. The CDR3 here is CASSWDRAYEQYF. DNA for the CDR3: TGTGCCAGCAGCTGGGACAGAGCCTACGAGCAGTACTTC.

This clonotype was counted many times. The chain joins TRBV27 to TRBJ1-3; maybe TRBD1 (5 bases). Per the germline V gene, CDR1 is MNHEY and CDR2 is SMNVEV (reference sequence). Trimming removed 3 bases from V and 9 bases from J, with 12 bases in between. The CDR3 spans 13 residues. In DNA, the CDR3 is TGTGCCAGCAGTTTGTCGGAGGGGACCACCATATATTTT. This sequence encodes CASSLSEGTTIYF.